The 25 T cell receptor beta chains presented below share a single source sample, sequenced in a study of cytomegalovirus exposure and HLA in healthy donors. The PCR contained 60 Vbeta and 13 Jbeta primers. Clones were sequenced by immunoSEQ multiplex PCR, and TCRdb holds only the in-frame ones, with some missing. The sample consists of 130,000 to 150,000 clones, approximately 68% of them appearing once. Source material: PBMCs. Every receptor here comes from a man aged 35-49 years in good health and CMV-seronegative.

The chain uses TRBV11-2 and TRBJ2-6; TRBD1 matches at 9 bases. The CDR3 spans 19 residues. The V gene end was trimmed by 1 base and the J gene end by 1 base; junction bases not matched to a gene: 8. CDR1 is SGHAT, CDR2 FQNNGV, per germline. CDR3 sequence: CASSLAFGQGFSGANVLTF. In DNA form, the CDR3 reads TGTGCCAGCAGCTTAGCATTCGGACAGGGGTTTTCTGGGGCCAACGTCCTGACTTTC.

This clone was recorded once. This rearrangement joins TRBV9 to TRBJ1-1; 7 nucleotides align to TRBD1. There are 14 residues in the CDR3. V shed 3 bases and J 1 base; nucleotides not matched to a gene: 3. Germline values: CDR1 SGDLS, CDR2 YYNGEE. The DNA of the CDR3 is TGTGCCAGCAGCGGACAGGGCGGGAACACTGAAGCTTTCTTT. Protein: CASSGQGGNTEAFF.

This chain's CDR3 is CAITLTGANTEAFF. The CDR3 DNA sequence: TGTGCCATCACCCTGACAGGGGCGAACACTGAAGCTTTCTTT. The gene calls are TRBV10-3 and TRBJ1-1; 8 positions match TRBD1. CDR3 length: 14 residues. V dropped 7 bases and J dropped 1; count of bases not matched to a gene: 5. Germline values: CDR1 ENHRY, CDR2 SYGVKD.

V gene TRBV11-2 combines with J gene TRBJ1-1, with D uncertain. Per the germline V gene, CDR1 is SGHAT and CDR2 is FQNNGV. The CDR3 is 13 residues long. The V end was cut by 3 bases, the J end by 3 bases, with 8 bases between. The CDR3 protein is CASSFGRDTEAFF. The CDR3 coding sequence is TGTGCCAGCAGCTTTGGGCGGGACACTGAAGCTTTCTTT.

The chain links TRBV5-1 to TRBJ1-3; D is ambiguous. The CDR3 is made up of 15 amino acids. CDR1 is SGHRS and CDR2 is YFSETQ in the germline V gene. The V end was cut by 0 bases, the J end by 4 bases, with 11 bases between. CDR3 sequence: CASSLASDAGNTIYF. The CDR3 DNA follows: TGCGCCAGCAGCTTGGCCTCAGATGCCGGAAACACCATATATTTT.

The V gene is TRBV7-2, the J gene TRBJ2-5, with 10 bases that match TRBD1. CDR1 is SGHTA and CDR2 is FQGNSA in the germline V gene. This CDR3 is 15 amino acids long. V lost 2 bases and J lost 5; bases outside the gene matches: 5. CDR3: CASSLRTGGVETQYF. The DNA of the CDR3 is TGTGCCAGCAGCTTACGGACAGGGGGGGTGGAGACCCAGTACTTC.

This clone has only one observation. The V call is TRBV11-2, the J call TRBJ1-1; 10 bases are a match to TRBD1. Germline V gene sequence: CDR1 SGHAT, CDR2 FQNNGV. After removal of 5 bases from V and 6 bases from J, the junction contained 3 bases not matched to a gene. The CDR3 is made up of 13 amino acids. This CDR3 is CASSQGTGAEAFF. The CDR3 region has the DNA TGTGCCAGCAGCCAAGGGACAGGGGCTGAAGCTTTCTTT.

In regard to this clone: Additional DNA sequences in this sample encode the identical CDR3. V usage is TRBV27 and J usage is TRBJ2-5, with 7 bases that match TRBD2. Germline CDR1 reads MNHEY; CDR2 reads SMNVEV (reference sequence). This CDR3 contains 16 residues. J was trimmed by 5 bases and V by 1 base; bases with no gene match: 10. The CDR3 spells CASSLLFSRGWETQYF. In nucleotides, the CDR3 is TGTGCCAGCAGTTTATTGTTTTCGCGGGGGTGGGAGACCCAGTACTTC.

The chain combines TRBV19 with TRBJ1-1; 7 nucleotides line up with TRBD1. In germline, CDR1 is LNHDA, CDR2 SQIVND (reference sequence). This CDR3 is built from 15 residues. Germline trimming cut 7 bases from V and 3 bases from J; bases unmatched to any gene: 11. The CDR3 DNA follows: TGTGCCAGTAAAGGAACAGGGGACGCACACACTGAAGCTTTCTTT. Its protein product is CASKGTGDAHTEAFF.

This sequence joins TRBV2 and TRBJ1-6; no definite D call. With 1 base removed from V and 7 bases from J, the gap between germline ends came to 11 bases. CDR1 is SNHLY and CDR2 is FYNNEI in the germline V gene. The length of the CDR3 is 15 residues. The CDR3 region is CASSEGRRLNSPLHF. The DNA of the CDR3 is TGTGCCAGCAGTGAAGGACGGAGACTCAATTCACCCCTCCACTTT.

The CDR3 is CSVAPGGTDTQYF. CDR3 nucleotide sequence: TGCAGCGTTGCTCCAGGGGGCACAGATACGCAGTATTTT. The rearrangement joins TRBV29-1 to TRBJ2-3; perhaps TRBD1 as D (6 bases). This CDR3 comprises 13 residues. Germline-derived CDR1 and CDR2 are SQVTM and ANQGSEA. The V end lost 4 bases, the J end lost 1 base, and 9 bases lay between the germline ends.

The sample holds one count of this clone. V and J are TRBV7-9 and TRBJ2-4, with TRBD2 as a possible D gene (5 bases). With 5 bases removed from V and 0 bases from J, the gap between germline ends came to 14 bases. CDR3 size: 16 residues. CDR1 and CDR2 (germline): SEHNR, FQNEAQ (reference sequence). CDR3 protein: CASSHAGGVAKNIQYF. The CDR3 coding sequence is TGTGCCAGCAGCCACGCGGGCGGAGTAGCCAAAAACATTCAGTACTTC.

V usage is TRBV5-1 and J usage is TRBJ1-1, with D hard to call. Germline loops: CDR1 SGHRS, CDR2 YFSETQ. The CDR3 contains 15 residues. V was shortened by 0 bases and J by 3 bases, with 12 bases between the two germline ends. CDR3 DNA: TGCGCCAGCAGCTTGGGCCCCGGAGGGTACACTGAAGCTTTCTTT. Its translation is CASSLGPGGYTEAFF. The complete variable domain, with remaining parts taken from reference TRBV5-1 and TRBJ1-1, reads KAGVTQTPRYLIKTRGQQVTLSCSPISGHRSVSWYQQTPGQGLQFLFEYFSETQRNKGNFPGRFSGRQFSNSRSEMNVSTLELGDSALYLCASSLGPGGYTEAFFGQGTRLTVV.

The rearrangement uses TRBV6-6 and TRBJ2-1; 7 nucleotides agree with TRBD1. Trimming removed 7 bases from V and 1 base from J; junction bases left unmatched: 10. This CDR3 is 16 amino acids long. Germline V CDR1 and CDR2: MNHNY, SVGAGI (reference sequence). CDR3 sequence: CASTISGQESYNEQFF. CDR3 sequence (DNA): TGTGCCAGCACCATCTCAGGACAGGAGTCCTACAATGAGCAGTTCTTC.

V usage is TRBV27 and J usage is TRBJ1-1; 8 nucleotides match TRBD1. Germline loops: CDR1 MNHEY, CDR2 SMNVEV (reference sequence). Unmatched junction bases numbered 6, after V lost 5 bases and J lost 1 base. The CDR3 length is 15 residues. CDR3 sequence: CASSGAGTGNTEAFF. CDR3 nucleotides: TGTGCCAGCAGTGGGGCCGGGACAGGGAACACTGAAGCTTTCTTT.

This rearrangement joins TRBV7-9 to TRBJ2-5, with TRBD1 matching 8 bases. This CDR3 comprises 16 residues. Germline V gene sequence: CDR1 SEHNR, CDR2 FQNEAQ (reference sequence). V shed 8 bases, J shed 10 bases, and the junction held 21 bases outside the gene matches. CDR3 bases: TGTGCCAGCGGCCCCCACCCGGGACAGGTCCAGGCGGACCAGTACTTC. This sequence encodes CASGPHPGQVQADQYF.

The table lists this clone with a few counts. The conserved final phenylalanine or tryptophan is absent from the CDR3, which likely points to a read error. No DNA is shown, since the ends of the CDR3 on it are uncertain; the CDR3 is the one TCRdb lists. This sequence joins TRBV12-2 and TRBJ2-7; the DNA was not used to check the table's D call, TRBD2. TRBV12-2 is termed a pseudogene. The CDR3 is 10 amino acids in total, end residues counted. The CDR3 sequence is CASRLASPLS.

The chain is built from TRBV29-1 and TRBJ1-1; D not resolved. The V end lost 5 bases, the J end lost 3 bases, and 13 bases lay between the germline ends. Germline V gene sequence: CDR1 SQVTM, CDR2 ANQGSEA. CDR3 size: 13 residues. CDR3 nucleotides: TGCAGCGTTTGGTCGGGATTGGACACTGAAGCTTTCTTT. Protein: CSVWSGLDTEAFF. The full variable domain, rest sourced from reference TRBV29-1 and TRBJ1-1, is SAVISQKPSRDICQRGTSLTIQCQVDSQVTMMFWYRQQPGQSLTLIATANQGSEATYESGFVIDKFPISRPNLTFSTLTVSNMSPEDSSIYLCSVWSGLDTEAFFGQGTRLTVV.

The chain couples TRBV5-1 to TRBJ2-1; the match to TRBD2 covers 15 bases. The CDR3 loop spans 18 amino acids. V was clipped by 0 bases and J by 8 bases; unmatched bases: 9. The germline V gene has CDR1 SGHRS and CDR2 YFSETQ. The CDR3 DNA follows: TGCGCCAGCAGCTTGGCCAGGACTAGCGGGAGGGCGGTATATGAGCAGTTCTTC. It specifies CASSLARTSGRAVYEQFF.

This clone has a handful of counts. The V gene is TRBV7-9, the J gene TRBJ1-5; no firm D call. Germline values: CDR1 SEHNR, CDR2 FQNEAQ (reference sequence). Trimming stripped 3 bases from V and 7 bases from J, with 7 bases between. This CDR3 contains 12 residues. The CDR3 coding sequence is TGTGCCAGCAGCTTCAGCGGGCAGCCCCAGCATTTT. It specifies CASSFSGQPQHF.

The chain employs TRBV15 and TRBJ2-1; the D gene is possibly TRBD1 (6 bases). Germline V CDR1 and CDR2: LNHNV, YYDKDF (reference sequence). The CDR3 loop spans 14 amino acids. V was shortened by 5 bases and J by 6 bases, with 14 bases between the two germline ends. CDR3 region: CATSDLPGANEQFF. CDR3 nucleotides: TGTGCCACCAGCGACCTCCCAGGGGCCAATGAGCAGTTCTTC. The variable domain in full, with the rest retrieved from reference TRBV15 and TRBJ2-1, is DAMVIQNPRYQVTQFGKPVTLSCSQTLNHNVMYWYQQKSSQAPKLLFHYYDKDFNNEADTPDNFQSRRPNTSFCFLDIRSPGLGDTAMYLCATSDLPGANEQFFGPGTRLTVL.

This clone turned up a few times. The chain carries TRBV7-9 and TRBJ2-1, with 7 bases matching TRBD2. This CDR3 spans 18 amino acids. Germline lookup yields CDR1 SEHNR and CDR2 FQNEAQ (reference sequence). The ends lost 10 bases at V and 1 base at J; junction bases unmatched: 19. CDR3 region: CAMSREPGGYWSYNEQFF. The CDR3 bases are TGTGCCATGAGCAGGGAACCGGGAGGTTATTGGTCCTACAATGAGCAGTTCTTC.

This chain uses TRBV7-2 with TRBJ2-5, with D possibly TRBD2 on 5 matching bases. Germline V gene sequence: CDR1 SGHTA, CDR2 FQGNSA. The CDR3 covers 14 residues. Trimming removed 5 bases at V and 1 base at J, with 11 bases between. DNA of the CDR3: TGTGCCAGCAGCCCGGCCGGGGTCCAAGAGACCCAGTACTTC. Its protein product is CASSPAGVQETQYF.

The chain employs TRBV15 and TRBJ2-1; D is unresolved. This CDR3 is built from 13 residues. The V gene's germline CDR1 is LNHNV and CDR2 YYDKDF (reference sequence). With 2 bases removed from V and 1 base from J, the gap between germline ends came to 3 bases. CDR3 region: CATSRISYNEQFF. Here the CDR3 DNA reads TGTGCCACCAGCAGAATATCCTACAATGAGCAGTTCTTC.

This clone was found a few times. The chain recombines TRBV5-1 with TRBJ2-7; a possible D gene is TRBD2 (5 bases). Deletions cut 0 bases from V and 0 bases from J, with 13 bases between. The CDR3 runs to 16 residues. Per the germline V gene, CDR1 is SGHRS and CDR2 is YFSETQ. In DNA, the CDR3 is TGCGCCAGCAGCTTGGCCGAGGGCAGGAGCTCCTACGAGCAGTACTTC. This encodes CASSLAEGRSSYEQYF.